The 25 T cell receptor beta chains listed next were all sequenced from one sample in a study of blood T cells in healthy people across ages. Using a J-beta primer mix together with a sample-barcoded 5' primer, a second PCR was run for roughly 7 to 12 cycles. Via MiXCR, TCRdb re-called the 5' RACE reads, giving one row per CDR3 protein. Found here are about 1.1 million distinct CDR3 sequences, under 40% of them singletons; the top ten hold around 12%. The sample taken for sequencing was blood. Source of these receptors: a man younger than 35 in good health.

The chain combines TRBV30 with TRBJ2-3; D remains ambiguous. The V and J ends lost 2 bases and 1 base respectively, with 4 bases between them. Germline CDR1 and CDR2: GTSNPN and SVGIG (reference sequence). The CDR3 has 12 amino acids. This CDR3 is CAWSSGTDTQYF. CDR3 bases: TGTGCCTGGAGTTCCGGCACAGATACGCAGTATTTT.

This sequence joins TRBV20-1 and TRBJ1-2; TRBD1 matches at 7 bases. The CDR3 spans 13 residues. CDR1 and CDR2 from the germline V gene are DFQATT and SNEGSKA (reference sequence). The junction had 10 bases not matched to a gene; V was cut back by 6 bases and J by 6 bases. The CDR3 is CSAVEGARDGYTF. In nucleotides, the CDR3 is TGCAGTGCCGTAGAGGGGGCGCGGGATGGCTACACCTTC.

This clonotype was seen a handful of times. The CDR3 DNA follows: TGTGCCAGCAGCCAAGAAGGGCGGTGGAACTATGGCTACACCTTC. Protein: CASSQEGRWNYGYTF. V and J are TRBV3-1 and TRBJ1-2; no clear D. CDR1 and CDR2 (germline): LGHDT, YNNKEL (reference sequence). Trimming stripped 0 bases from V and 2 bases from J, with 10 bases between. There are 15 residues in the CDR3. The full variable domain, its missing parts supplied by reference TRBV3-1 and TRBJ1-2, is DTAVSQTPKYLVTQMGNDKSIKCEQNLGHDTMYWYKQDSKKFLKIMFSYNNKELIINETVPNRFSPKSPDKAHLNLHINSLELGDSAVYFCASSQEGRWNYGYTFGSGTRLTVV.

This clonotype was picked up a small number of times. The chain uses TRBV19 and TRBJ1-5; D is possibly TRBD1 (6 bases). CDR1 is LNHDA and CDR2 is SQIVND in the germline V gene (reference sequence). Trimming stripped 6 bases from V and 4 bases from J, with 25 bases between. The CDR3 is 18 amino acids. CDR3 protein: CASRRDIGGRIRNQPQHF. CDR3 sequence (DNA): TGTGCCAGTAGGAGGGACATCGGGGGCAGAATAAGGAATCAGCCCCAGCATTTT.

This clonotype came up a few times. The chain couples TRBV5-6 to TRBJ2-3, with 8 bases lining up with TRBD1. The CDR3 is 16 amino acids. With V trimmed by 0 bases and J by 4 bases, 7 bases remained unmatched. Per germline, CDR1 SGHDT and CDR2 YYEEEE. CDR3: CASSLGTGRFADTQYF. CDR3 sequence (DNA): TGTGCCAGCAGCTTGGGGACAGGGCGTTTCGCAGATACGCAGTATTTT.

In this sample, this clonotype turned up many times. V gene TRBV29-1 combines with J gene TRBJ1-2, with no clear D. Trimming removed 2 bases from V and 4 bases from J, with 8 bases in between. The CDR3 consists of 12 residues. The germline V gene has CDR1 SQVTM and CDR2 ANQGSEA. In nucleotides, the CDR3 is TGCAGCGTTGAATCAGGTCTCTATGGCTACACCTTC. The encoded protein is CSVESGLYGYTF.

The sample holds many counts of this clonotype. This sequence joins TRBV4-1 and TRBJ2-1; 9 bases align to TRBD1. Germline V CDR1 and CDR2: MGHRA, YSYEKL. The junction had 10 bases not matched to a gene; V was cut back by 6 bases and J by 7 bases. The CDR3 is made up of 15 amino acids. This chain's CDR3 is CASSPDRGPRNEQFF. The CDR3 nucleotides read TGCGCCAGCAGTCCGGACAGGGGACCCCGGAATGAGCAGTTCTTC.

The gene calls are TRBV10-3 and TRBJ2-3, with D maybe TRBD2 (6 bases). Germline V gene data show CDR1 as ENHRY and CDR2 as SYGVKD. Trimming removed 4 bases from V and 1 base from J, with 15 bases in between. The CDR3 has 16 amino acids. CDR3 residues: CAISGVSGGGTDTQYF. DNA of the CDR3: TGTGCCATCAGTGGAGTGTCTGGCGGGGGCACAGATACGCAGTATTTT.

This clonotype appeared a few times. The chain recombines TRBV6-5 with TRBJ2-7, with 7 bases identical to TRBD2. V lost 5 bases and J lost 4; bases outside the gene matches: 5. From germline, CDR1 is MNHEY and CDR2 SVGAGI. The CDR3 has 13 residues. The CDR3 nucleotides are TGTGCCAGCAGTGTCGACGGGGGGTACGAGCAGTACTTC. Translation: CASSVDGGYEQYF.

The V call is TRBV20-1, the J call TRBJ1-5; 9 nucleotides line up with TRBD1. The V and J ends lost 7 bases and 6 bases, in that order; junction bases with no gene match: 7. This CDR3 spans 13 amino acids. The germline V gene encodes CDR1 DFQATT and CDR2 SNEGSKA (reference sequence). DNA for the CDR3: TGCAGTGTTCCGGGACAGGGACGTCAGCCCCAGCATTTT. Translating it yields CSVPGQGRQPQHF.

CDR3 sequence reads: CASSSQGEVGKLFF. In nucleotides, the CDR3 is TGTGCCAGCAGCTCTCAGGGGGAAGTTGGAAAACTGTTTTTT. J is TRBJ1-4 and V is TRBV7-9, with TRBD1 matching 7 bases. The germline CDR1 and CDR2 sequences are SEHNR and FQNEAQ (reference sequence). J lost 10 bases, V lost 4 bases, and 9 bases had no gene match. The CDR3 is 14 residues long.

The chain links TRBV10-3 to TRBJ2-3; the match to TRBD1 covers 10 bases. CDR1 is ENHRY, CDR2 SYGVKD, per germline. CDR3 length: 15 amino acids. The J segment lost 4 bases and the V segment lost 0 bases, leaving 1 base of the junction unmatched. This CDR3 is CAISESDRGADTQYF. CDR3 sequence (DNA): TGTGCCATCAGTGAGTCGGACAGGGGGGCAGATACGCAGTATTTT.

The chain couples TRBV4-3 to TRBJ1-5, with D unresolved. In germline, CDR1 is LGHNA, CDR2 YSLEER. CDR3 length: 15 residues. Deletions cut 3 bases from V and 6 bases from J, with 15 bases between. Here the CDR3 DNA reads TGCGCCAGCAGCCAGGAGAGTGTCCAATTTCAGCCCCAGCATTTT. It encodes CASSQESVQFQPQHF.

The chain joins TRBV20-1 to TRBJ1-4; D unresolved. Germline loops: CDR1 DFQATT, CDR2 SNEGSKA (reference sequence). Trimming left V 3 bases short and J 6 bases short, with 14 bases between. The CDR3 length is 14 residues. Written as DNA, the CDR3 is TGCAGTGCTAGGAACCCCCCTGGGGATGAAAAACTGTTTTTT. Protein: CSARNPPGDEKLFF.

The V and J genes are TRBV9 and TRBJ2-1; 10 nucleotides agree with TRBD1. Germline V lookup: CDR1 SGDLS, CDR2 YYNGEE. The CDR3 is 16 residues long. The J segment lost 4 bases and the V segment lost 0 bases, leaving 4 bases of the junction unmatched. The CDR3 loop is CASSVGDRGFYNEQFF. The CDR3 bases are TGTGCCAGCAGCGTAGGGGACAGGGGTTTTTACAATGAGCAGTTCTTC.

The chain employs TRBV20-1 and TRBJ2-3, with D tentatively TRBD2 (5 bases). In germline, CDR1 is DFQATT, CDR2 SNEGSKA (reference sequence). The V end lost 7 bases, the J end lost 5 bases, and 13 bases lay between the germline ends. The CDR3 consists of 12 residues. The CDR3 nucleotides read TGCAGTGGAGATGAGGGAGTAGATACGCAGTATTTT. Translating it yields CSGDEGVDTQYF.

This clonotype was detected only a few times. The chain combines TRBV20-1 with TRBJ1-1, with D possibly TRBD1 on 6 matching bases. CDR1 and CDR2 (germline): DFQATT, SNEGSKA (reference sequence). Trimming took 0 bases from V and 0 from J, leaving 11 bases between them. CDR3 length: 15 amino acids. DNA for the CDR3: TGCAGTGCTAGAGACCCTGACAGGATGAACACTGAAGCTTTCTTT. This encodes CSARDPDRMNTEAFF.

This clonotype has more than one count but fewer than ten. The CDR3 sequence is CASTGIGPITEAFF. DNA for the CDR3: TGTGCCAGCACCGGAATCGGCCCTATCACTGAAGCTTTCTTT. The chain carries TRBV6-1 and TRBJ1-1; D gene ambiguous. The CDR3 consists of 14 residues. V was clipped by 7 bases and J by 4 bases, with 16 bases between them. Germline V gene data show CDR1 as MNHNS and CDR2 as SASEGT.

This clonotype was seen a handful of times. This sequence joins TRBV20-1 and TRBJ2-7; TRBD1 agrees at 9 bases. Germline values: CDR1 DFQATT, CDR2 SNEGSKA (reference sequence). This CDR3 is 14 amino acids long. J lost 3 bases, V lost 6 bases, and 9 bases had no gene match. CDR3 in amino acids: CSALDPTGGYEQYF. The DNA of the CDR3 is TGCAGTGCACTTGATCCGACAGGGGGCTACGAGCAGTACTTC.

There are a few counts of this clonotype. For the CDR3, the DNA is TGCGCCAGCAGCCAGCTCGACAGGGATGATTCACCCCTCCACTTT. Translated, it gives CASSQLDRDDSPLHF. The chain is built from TRBV4-1 and TRBJ1-6; 7 nucleotides line up with TRBD1. The CDR3 covers 15 residues. Germline V CDR1 and CDR2: MGHRA, YSYEKL. V lost 3 bases, J lost 8 bases, and 7 bases stayed unmatched.

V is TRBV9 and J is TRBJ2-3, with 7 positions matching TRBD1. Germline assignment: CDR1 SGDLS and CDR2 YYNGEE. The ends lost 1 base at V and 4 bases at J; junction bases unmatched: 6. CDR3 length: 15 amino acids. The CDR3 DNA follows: TGTGCCAGCAGCGTACTCGACAGGGCCGCAGATACGCAGTATTTT. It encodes CASSVLDRAADTQYF.

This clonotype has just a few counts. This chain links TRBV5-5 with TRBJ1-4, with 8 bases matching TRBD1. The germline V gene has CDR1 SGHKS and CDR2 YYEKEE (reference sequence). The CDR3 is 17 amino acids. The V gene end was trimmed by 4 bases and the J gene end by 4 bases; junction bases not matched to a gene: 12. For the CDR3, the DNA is TGTGCCAGCAGCCACGGATTACAGGGGGTGATTAATGAAAAACTGTTTTTT. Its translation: CASSHGLQGVINEKLFF.

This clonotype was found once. CDR3 amino acids: CASSEDRGRHGYTF. CDR3 in DNA: TGTGCCAGCAGTGAAGATAGGGGGCGTCACGGCTACACCTTC. The chain has TRBV2 and TRBJ1-2; 7 positions match TRBD1. The V gene's germline CDR1 is SNHLY and CDR2 FYNNEI. This CDR3 has 14 amino acids. J lost 8 bases, V lost 1 base, and 7 bases had no gene match.

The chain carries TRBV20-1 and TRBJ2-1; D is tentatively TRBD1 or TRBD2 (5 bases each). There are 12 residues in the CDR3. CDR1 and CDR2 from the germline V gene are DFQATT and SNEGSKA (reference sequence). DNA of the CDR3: TGCATATCCGGGACGGGTTACAATGAGCAGTTCTTC. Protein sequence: CISGTGYNEQFF.

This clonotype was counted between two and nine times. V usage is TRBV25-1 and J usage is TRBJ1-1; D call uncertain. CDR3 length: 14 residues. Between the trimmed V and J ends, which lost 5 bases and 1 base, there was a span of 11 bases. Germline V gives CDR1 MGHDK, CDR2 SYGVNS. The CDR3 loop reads CASSYSEGNTEAFF. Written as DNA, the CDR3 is TGTGCCAGCAGTTACTCCGAGGGGAACACTGAAGCTTTCTTT.